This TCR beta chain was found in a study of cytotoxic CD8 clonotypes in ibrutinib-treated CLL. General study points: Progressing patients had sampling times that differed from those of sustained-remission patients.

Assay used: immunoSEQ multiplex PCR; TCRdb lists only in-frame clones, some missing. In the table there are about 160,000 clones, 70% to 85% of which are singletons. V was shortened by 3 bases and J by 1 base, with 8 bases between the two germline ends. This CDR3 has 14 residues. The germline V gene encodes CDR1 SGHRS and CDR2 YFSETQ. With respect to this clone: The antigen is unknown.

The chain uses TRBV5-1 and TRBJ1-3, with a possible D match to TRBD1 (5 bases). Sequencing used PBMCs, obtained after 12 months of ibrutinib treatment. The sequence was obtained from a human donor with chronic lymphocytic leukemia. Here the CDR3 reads CASSSGRSGNTIYF. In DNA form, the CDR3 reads TGCGCCAGCAGCTCGGGGCGTTCTGGAAACACCATATATTTT.